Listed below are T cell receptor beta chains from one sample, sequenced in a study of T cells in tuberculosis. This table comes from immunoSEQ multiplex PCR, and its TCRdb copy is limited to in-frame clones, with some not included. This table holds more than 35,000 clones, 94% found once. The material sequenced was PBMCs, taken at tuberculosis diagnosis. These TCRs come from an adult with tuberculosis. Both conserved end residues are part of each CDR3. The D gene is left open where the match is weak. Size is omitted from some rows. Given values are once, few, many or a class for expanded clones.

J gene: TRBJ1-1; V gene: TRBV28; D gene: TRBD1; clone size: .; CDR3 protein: CASSFSGGSTEAFF; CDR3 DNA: TGTGCCAGCAGTTTCTCAGGGGGGAGCACTGAAGCTTTCTTT
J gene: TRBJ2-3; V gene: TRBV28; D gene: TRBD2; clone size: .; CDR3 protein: CASIAGGLPDTQYF; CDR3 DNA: TGTGCCAGCATTGCGGGGGGCCTCCCAGATACGCAGTATTTT
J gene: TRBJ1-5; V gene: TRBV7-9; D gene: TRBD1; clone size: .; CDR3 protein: CASSLVSPTGDQPQHF; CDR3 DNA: TGTGCCAGCAGCTTAGTCTCTCCGACAGGGGATCAGCCCCAGCATTTT
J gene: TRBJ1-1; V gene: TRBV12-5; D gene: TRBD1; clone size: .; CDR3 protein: CASGFSGTDGDHNTEAFF; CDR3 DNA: TGTGCTAGTGGTTTCTCCGGGACAGATGGTGACCACAACACTGAAGCTTTCTTT
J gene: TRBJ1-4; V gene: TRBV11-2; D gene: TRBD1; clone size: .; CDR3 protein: CASSAGPGTGFCEKLFF; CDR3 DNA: TGTGCCAGCAGCGCTGGGCCAGGGACAGGATTTTGCGAAAAACTGTTTTTT
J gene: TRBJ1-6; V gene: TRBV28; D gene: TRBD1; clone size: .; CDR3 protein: CASSTPQGNNSPLHF; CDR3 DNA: TGTGCCAGCAGTACCCCACAGGGGAATAATTCACCCCTCCACTTT
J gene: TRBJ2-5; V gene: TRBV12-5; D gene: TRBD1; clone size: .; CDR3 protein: CASGLATNRLKAGTVSMGETQYF; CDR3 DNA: TGTGCTAGTGGTTTGGCGACGAATCGCTTAAAGGCCGGGACAGTTTCTATGGGAGAGACCCAGTACTTC
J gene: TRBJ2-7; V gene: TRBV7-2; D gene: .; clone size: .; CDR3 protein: CASSPQVITYEQYF; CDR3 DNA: TGTGCCAGCAGCCCGCAGGTTATCACCTACGAGCAGTACTTC
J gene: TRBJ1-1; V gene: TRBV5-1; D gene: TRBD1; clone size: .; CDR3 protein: CASSLAQGSTEAFF; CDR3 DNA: TGCGCCAGCAGCTTGGCACAGGGGAGTACTGAAGCTTTCTTT
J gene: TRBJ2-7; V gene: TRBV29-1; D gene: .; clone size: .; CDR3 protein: CSVSGASYEQYF; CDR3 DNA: TGCAGCGTCTCAGGGGCCTCCTACGAGCAGTACTTC
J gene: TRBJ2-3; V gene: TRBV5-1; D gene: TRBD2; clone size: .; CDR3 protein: CASSLIPSGAGDTQYF; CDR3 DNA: TGCGCCAGCAGCTTGATACCTAGCGGGGCAGGGGATACGCAGTATTTT
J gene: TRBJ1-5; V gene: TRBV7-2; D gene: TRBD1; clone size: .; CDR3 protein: CASSLKGRGLNQPQHF; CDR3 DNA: TGTGCCAGCAGCCTAAAGGGCAGGGGGCTCAATCAGCCCCAGCATTTT
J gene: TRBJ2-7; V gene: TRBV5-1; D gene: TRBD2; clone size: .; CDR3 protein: CASSPRTSGGSYEQYF; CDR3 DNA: TGCGCCAGCAGCCCGAGAACTAGCGGGGGCTCCTACGAGCAGTACTTC
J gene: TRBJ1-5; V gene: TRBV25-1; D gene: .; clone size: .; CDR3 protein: CASSAGREQPQHF; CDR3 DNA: TGTGCCAGCAGTGCCGGGAGGGAACAGCCCCAGCATTTT
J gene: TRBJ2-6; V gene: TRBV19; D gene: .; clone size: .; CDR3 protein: CASSRGQGRAGANVLTF; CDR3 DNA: TGTGCCAGTAGTAGAGGCCAGGGCAGGGCTGGGGCCAACGTCCTGACTTTC
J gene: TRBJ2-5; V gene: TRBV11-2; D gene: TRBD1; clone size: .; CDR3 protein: CASSGWDSQETQYF; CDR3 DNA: TGTGCCAGCAGCGGTTGGGACAGCCAAGAGACCCAGTACTTC
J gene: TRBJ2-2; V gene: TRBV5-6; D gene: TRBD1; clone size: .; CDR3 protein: CASSFPGQGAGELFF; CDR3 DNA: TGTGCCAGCAGCTTTCCGGGACAGGGGGCCGGGGAGCTGTTTTTT
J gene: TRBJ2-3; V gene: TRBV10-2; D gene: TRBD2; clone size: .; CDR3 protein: CASRGTSWSTDTQYF; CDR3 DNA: TGCGCCAGCAGGGGGACTAGCTGGAGCACAGATACGCAGTATTTT
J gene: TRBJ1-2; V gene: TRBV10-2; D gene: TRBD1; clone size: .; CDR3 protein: CASSANLKQGARSGYTF; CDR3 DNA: TGCGCCAGCAGTGCAAACCTAAAACAGGGGGCGCGTTCTGGCTACACCTTC
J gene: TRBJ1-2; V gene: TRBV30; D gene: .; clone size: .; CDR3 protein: CAWMPHGGARGYTF; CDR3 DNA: TGTGCCTGGATGCCCCATGGGGGGGCGAGAGGCTACACCTTC
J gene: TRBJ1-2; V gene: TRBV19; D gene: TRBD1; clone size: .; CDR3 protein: CASSRTGMDANYGYTF; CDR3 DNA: TGTGCCAGTAGTCGGACAGGGATGGACGCTAACTATGGCTACACCTTC
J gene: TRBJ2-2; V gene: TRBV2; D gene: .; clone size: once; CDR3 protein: CASSAVPAGELFF; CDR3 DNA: TGTGCCAGCAGCGCGGTACCGGCCGGGGAGCTGTTTTTT
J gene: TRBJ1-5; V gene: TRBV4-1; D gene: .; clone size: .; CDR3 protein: CASSKQIGGSQPQHF; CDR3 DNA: TGCGCCAGCAGTAAACAGATTGGAGGGAGTCAGCCCCAGCATTTT
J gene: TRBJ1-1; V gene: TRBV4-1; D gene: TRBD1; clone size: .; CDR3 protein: CASSQGPRGRSAFF; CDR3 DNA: TGCGCCAGCAGCCAAGGACCAAGGGGGCGATCAGCTTTCTTT
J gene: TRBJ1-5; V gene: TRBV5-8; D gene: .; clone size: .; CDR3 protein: CASSLEVAGYNQPQHF; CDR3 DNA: TGTGCCAGCAGCTTGGAGGTAGCAGGGTACAATCAGCCCCAGCATTTT
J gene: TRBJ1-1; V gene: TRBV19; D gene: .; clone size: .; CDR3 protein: CASSNKQGGGTEAFF; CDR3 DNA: TGTGCCAGTAGTAATAAACAGGGCGGTGGGACTGAAGCTTTCTTT
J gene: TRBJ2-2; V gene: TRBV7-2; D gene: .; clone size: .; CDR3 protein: CASSPFTGELFF; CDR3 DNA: TGTGCCAGCAGCCCCTTTACCGGGGAGCTGTTTTTT
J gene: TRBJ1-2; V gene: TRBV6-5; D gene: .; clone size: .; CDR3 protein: CASSWKGGNYGYTF; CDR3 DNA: TGTGCCAGCAGCTGGAAGGGAGGTAACTATGGCTACACCTTC